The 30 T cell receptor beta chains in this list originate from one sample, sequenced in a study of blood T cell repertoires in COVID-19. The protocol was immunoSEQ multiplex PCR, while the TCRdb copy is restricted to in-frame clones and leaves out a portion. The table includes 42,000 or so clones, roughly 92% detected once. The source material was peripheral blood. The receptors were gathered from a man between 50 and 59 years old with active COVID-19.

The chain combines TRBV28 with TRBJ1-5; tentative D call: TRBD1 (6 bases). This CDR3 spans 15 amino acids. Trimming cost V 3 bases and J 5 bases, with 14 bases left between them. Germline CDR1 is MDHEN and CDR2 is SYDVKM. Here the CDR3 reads CASSLVQGGDQPQHF. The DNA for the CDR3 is TGTGCCAGCAGTTTGGTACAGGGAGGGGATCAGCCCCAGCATTTT.

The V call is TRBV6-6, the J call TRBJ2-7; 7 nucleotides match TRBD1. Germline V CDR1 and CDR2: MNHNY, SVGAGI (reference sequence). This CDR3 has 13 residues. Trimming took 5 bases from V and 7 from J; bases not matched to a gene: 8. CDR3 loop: CASSTRDSSEQYF. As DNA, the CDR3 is TGTGCCAGCAGTACCCGGGACAGCTCGGAGCAGTACTTC.

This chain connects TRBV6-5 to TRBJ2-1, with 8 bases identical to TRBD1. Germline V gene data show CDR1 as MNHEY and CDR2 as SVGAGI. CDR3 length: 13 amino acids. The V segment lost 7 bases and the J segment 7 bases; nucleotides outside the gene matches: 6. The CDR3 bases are TGTGCCAGCACCAGGGGGCGAGCGAATGAGCAGTTCTTC. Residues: CASTRGRANEQFF.

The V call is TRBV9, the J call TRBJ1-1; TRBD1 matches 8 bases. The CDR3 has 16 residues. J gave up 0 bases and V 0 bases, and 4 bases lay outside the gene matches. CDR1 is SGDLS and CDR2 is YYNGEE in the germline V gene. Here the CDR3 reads CASSVGTGGLNTEAFF. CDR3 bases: TGTGCCAGCAGCGTAGGAACAGGGGGGTTGAACACTGAAGCTTTCTTT.

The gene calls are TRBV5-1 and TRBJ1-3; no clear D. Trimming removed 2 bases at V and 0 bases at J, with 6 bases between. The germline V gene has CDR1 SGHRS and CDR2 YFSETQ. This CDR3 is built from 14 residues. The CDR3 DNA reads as TGCGCCAGCAGCTTTGAGGGCTCTGGAAACACCATATATTTT. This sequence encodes CASSFEGSGNTIYF.

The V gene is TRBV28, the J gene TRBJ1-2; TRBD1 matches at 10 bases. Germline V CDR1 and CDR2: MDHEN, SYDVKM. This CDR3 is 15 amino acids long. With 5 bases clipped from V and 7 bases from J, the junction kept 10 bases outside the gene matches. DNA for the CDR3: TGTGCCAGCAGTCCGCGGACAGGGGGGACTCGTGGCTACACCTTC. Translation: CASSPRTGGTRGYTF.

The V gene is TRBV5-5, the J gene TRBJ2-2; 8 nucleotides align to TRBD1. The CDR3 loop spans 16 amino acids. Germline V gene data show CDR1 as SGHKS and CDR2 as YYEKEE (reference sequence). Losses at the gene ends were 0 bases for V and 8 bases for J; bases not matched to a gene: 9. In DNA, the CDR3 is TGTGCCAGCAGCTTGGGACAGGGGATTTGGACGGGGGAGCTGTTTTTT. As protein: CASSLGQGIWTGELFF.

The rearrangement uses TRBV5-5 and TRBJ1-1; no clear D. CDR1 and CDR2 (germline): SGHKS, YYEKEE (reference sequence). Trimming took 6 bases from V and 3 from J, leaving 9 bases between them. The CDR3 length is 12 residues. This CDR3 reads CASMETDTEAFF. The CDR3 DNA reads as TGTGCCAGCATGGAGACGGACACTGAAGCTTTCTTT.

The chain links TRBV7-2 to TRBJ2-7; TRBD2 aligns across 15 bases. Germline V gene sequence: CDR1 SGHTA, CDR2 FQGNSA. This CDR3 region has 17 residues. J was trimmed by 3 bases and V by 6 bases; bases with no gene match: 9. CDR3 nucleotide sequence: TGTGCCAGCAGACTAGGCGGACTAGCGGGAGGGGGCTACGAGCAGTACTTC. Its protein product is CASRLGGLAGGGYEQYF.

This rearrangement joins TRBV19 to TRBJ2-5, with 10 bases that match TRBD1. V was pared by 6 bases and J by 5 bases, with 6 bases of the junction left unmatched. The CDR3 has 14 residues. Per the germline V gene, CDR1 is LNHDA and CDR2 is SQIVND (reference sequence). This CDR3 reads CASRRQGAEETQYF. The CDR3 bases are TGTGCCAGTAGGAGACAGGGGGCGGAGGAGACCCAGTACTTC.

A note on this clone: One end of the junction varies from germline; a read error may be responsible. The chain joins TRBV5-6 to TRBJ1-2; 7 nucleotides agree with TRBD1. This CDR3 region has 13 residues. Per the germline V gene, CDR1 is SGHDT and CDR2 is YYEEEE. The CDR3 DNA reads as TGTGCCAGCAGCTTGGCAGGGACAGCCACCCTTGCCTTC. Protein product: CASSLAGTATLAF.

The CDR3 coding sequence is TGTGCCTGGAGTGCCGACAGGGACAATGAGCAGTTCTTC. Encoded protein: CAWSADRDNEQFF. This sequence joins TRBV30 and TRBJ2-1, with 7 bases fitting TRBD1. The CDR3 has 13 residues. The V gene's germline CDR1 is GTSNPN and CDR2 SVGIG (reference sequence). The V gene end was trimmed by 1 base and the J gene end by 5 bases; junction bases not matched to a gene: 2.

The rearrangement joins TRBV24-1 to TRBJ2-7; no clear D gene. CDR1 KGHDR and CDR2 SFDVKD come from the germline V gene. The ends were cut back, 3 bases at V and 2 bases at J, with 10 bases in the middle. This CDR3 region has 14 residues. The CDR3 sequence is CATSDPAEPYEQYF. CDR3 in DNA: TGTGCCACCAGTGATCCTGCGGAACCCTACGAGCAGTACTTC.

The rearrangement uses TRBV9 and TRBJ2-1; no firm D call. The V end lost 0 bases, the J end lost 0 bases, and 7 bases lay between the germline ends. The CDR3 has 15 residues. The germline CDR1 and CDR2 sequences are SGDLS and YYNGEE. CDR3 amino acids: CASSVAGFSYNEQFF. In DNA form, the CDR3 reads TGTGCCAGCAGCGTAGCTGGCTTCTCCTACAATGAGCAGTTCTTC.

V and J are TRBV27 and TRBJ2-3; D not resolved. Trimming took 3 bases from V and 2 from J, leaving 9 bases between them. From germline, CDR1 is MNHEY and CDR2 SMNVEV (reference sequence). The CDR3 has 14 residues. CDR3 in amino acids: CASSFSGYTDTQYF. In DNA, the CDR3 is TGTGCCAGCAGTTTTTCAGGCTACACAGATACGCAGTATTTT.

CDR3: CASSLGQGTYEQYF. The CDR3 bases are TGTGCCAGCAGCTTGGGGCAGGGGACCTACGAGCAGTACTTC. The chain carries TRBV11-2 and TRBJ2-7; tentatively, D is TRBD1 (6 bases). V was trimmed by 3 bases and J by 2 bases, leaving 11 bases between them. Germline V lookup: CDR1 SGHAT, CDR2 FQNNGV. The CDR3 is 14 residues long.

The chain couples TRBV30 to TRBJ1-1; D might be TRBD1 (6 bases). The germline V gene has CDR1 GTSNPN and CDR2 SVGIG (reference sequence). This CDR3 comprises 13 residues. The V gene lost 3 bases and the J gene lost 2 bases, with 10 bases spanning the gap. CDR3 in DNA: TGTGCCTGGAGGCTCAGGGGCAACACTGAAGCTTTCTTT. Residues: CAWRLRGNTEAFF.

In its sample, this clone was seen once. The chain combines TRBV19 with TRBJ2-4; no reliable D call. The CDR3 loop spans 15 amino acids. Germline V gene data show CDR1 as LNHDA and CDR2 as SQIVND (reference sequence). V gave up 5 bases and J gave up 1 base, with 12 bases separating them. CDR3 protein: CASSSAEEAKNIQYF. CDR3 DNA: TGTGCCAGTAGTTCAGCCGAGGAGGCCAAAAACATTCAGTACTTC.

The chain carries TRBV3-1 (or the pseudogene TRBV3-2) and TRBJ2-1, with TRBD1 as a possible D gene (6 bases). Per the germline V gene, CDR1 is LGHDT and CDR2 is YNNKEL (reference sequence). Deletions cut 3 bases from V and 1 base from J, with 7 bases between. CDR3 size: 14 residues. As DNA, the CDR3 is TGTGCCAGCAGCCACAGGGGTTCCTACAATGAGCAGTTCTTC. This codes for CASSHRGSYNEQFF.

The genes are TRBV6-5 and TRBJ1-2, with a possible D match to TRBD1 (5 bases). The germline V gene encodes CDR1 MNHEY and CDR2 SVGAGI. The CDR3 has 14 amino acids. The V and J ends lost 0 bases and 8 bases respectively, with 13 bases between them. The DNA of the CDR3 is TGTGCCAGCAGTTACTCGAGGCAGGGAAGCGGCTACACCTTC. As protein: CASSYSRQGSGYTF.

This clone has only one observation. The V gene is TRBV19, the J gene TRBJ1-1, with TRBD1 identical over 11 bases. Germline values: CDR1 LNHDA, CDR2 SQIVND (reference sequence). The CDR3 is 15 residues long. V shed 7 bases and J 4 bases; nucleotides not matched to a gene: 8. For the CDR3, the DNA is TGTGCCAGTAAGCTGAAGGGGACAGGGGGCACTGAAGCTTTCTTT. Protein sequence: CASKLKGTGGTEAFF.

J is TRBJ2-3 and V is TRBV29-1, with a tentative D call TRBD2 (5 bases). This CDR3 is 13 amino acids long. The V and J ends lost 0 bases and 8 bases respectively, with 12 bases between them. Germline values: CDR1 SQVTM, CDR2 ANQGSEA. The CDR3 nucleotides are TGCAGCGTTGAAGAGGACTCGCCAGCTACGCAGTATTTT. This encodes CSVEEDSPATQYF.

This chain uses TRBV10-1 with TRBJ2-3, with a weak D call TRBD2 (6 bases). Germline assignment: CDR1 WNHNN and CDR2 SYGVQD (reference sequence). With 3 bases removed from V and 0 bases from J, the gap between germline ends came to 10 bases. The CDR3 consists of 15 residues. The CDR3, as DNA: TGCGCCAGCAGTGACCCCGGGACTAGCACAGATACGCAGTATTTT. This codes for CASSDPGTSTDTQYF.

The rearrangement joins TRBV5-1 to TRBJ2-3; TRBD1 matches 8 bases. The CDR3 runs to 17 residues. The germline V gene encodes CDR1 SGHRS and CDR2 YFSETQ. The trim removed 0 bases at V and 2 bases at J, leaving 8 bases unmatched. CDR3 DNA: TGCGCCAGCAGCTTGGACTCTTGGACAGGGATCACAGATACGCAGTATTTT. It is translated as CASSLDSWTGITDTQYF.

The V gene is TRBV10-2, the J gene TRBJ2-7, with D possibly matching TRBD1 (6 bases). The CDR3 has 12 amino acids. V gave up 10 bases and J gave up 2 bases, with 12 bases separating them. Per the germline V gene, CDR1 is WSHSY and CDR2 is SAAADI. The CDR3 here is CATGHAAYEQYF. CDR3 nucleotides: TGCGCCACGGGACACGCAGCCTACGAGCAGTACTTC.

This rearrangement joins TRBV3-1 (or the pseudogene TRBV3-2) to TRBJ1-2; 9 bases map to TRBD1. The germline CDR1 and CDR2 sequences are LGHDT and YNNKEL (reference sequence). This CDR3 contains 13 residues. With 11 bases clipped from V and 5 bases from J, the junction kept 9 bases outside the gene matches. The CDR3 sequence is CAVSPGQGYGYTF. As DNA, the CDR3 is TGTGCCGTCAGCCCGGGACAGGGTTATGGCTACACCTTC.

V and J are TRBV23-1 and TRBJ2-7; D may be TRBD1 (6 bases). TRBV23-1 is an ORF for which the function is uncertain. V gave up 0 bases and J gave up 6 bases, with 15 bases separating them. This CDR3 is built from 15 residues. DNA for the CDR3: TGCGCCAGCAGTCAATCGTGTGGACAGTGTGGCGAGCAGTACTTC. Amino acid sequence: CASSQSCGQCGEQYF.

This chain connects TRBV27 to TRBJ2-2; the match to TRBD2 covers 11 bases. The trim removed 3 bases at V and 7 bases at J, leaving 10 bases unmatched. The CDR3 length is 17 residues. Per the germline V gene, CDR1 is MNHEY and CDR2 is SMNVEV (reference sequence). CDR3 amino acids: CASSLQWLAGGGGELFF. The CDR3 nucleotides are TGTGCCAGCAGTTTGCAGTGGCTAGCGGGAGGTGGCGGGGAGCTGTTTTTT.

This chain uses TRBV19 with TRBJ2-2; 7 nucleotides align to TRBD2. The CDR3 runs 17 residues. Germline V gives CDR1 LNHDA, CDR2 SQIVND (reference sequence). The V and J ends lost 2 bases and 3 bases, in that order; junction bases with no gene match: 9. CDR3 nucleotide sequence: TGTGCCAGTAGTATAATCCGGGCGGGAGTCGACACCGGGGAGCTGTTTTTT. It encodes CASSIIRAGVDTGELFF.

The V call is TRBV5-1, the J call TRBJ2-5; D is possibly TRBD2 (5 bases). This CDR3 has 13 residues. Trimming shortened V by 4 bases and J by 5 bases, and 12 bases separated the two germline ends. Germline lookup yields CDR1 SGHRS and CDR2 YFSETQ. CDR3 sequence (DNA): TGCGCCAGCAGCACTGGCTGGGAGGAGACCCAGTACTTC. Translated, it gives CASSTGWEETQYF.